This T cell receptor beta chain was sequenced for a study of cytomegalovirus exposure and HLA in healthy donors. As to this clone: Its antigen is currently unknown.

PCR involved 60 Vbeta and 13 Jbeta primers. Produced via immunoSEQ multiplex PCR; TCRdb's table is partial and in-frame only. This sample has tens of thousands of clones, with 75% to 80% found just once. The germline CDR1 and CDR2 sequences are SGHTS and YDEGEE. CDR3 length: 13 residues. V was clipped by 4 bases and J by 0 bases, with 6 bases between them. Whole-study findings and limits: The study recorded fewer than 200 TCR beta chains that were cytomegalovirus-associated. Specific recognition of CMV antigens was confirmed in vitro for a few chains (all CMV-associated).

The chain has TRBV5-8 and TRBJ2-3; D is undetermined. The sequenced sample was PBMCs. The source of this sequence is a female donor in good health and CMV-seronegative. CDR3 DNA: TGTGCCAGCAGCCCCTACAGCACAGATACGCAGTATTTT. Protein sequence: CASSPYSTDTQYF.